One T cell receptor (beta chain) is described in this entry. No antigen is known for it. Per-base quality was not reported, and no clone a single base away is much larger than it. The CDR3 regions of human TCRbeta chains were analyzed by immunosequencing. The paper's data handling went like this. TCRs in the repertoires were matched against a reference library of SARS-CoV-2-specific TCRs that had been generated with the MIRA antigen-specificity platform. Breadth was defined as the fraction of unique TCRs that were SARS-CoV-2-associated. Depth was defined as the fraction of total T cells that were SARS-CoV-2-associated. Using the MIRA data, every spike-specific TCR was mapped to the spike region that the TCR reacted to and assigned to either a CD4 or a CD8 class. Log10-transformed breadth and depth values were compared by one-way ANOVA with Sidak's multiple comparisons tests. TCRdb retrieved this table from immuneACCESS and kept in-frame rearrangements only. Not all clones are present; in checked studies, unresolved V genes account for under half, and no reason is known for the remainder. Clone size and V and J calls were adopted from that table, with D and trimming inferred from the DNA. Counted in this sample were about 160,000 clones; 91% of them appeared once. The biggest ten clones account for about 4% of the sample.

The data derive from a study of T cell responses to AZD1222 COVID-19 vaccine (TCRdb year 2021). About the study as a whole: A total of about 230 trial participants underwent TCR sequencing, of whom around 200 received two doses of AZD1222 and some 26 received two doses of the MenACWY control vaccine. Enrollment into the trials was organized by age into subgroups of 18-55, 56-69 and 70-plus years, and those subgroups contained around 150, 28 and 57 TCR-sequenced participants, respectively. Study-wide findings and limitations: In the small 56-69-year group, the increase in depth fell short of significance, most likely because of low power. Because no day 14 peak-response samples were available, repertoires were characterized only after the peak T cell response. A significant rise in spike-specific TCR breadth and depth was observed after two AZD1222 doses relative to day 0 and relative to MenACWY recipients. Conclusions about previously exposed vaccinees were limited because only six AZD1222 recipients were SARS-CoV-2 seropositive at baseline. CD4 TCRs associated with the vaccine covered the entire spike protein, and the dominant responses were in regions 160-218 and 743-854. Reportedly, almost half of the unique spike-specific TCRs recognized epitopes lying outside the regions that are mutated in the B.1.351 and B.1.1.7 variants. Most participants were white British and females outnumbered males, and the authors suggested that clonal diversity may have been underestimated.

The CDR3 spans 13 residues, from the cysteine through the phenylalanine. Only the CDR3 part of the read is kept: 39 bases, read in frame from the first base. V sheds 0 bases and J sheds 6 bases, leaving 6 bases between their ends. As encoded in the germline V gene (reference sequence), CDR1 is LNHNV while CDR2 is YYDKDF. Explained via the paper, the time point label denotes: about 28 days (+/-7) after the second vaccine dose. AZD1222 recipients with second doses at about 4 weeks or about 12 weeks were pooled, because spike-specific TCR depth and breadth did not differ between schedules. Vaccinee samples were obtained from the UK trials COV001 and COV002, which included a single-blind randomized controlled phase 2/3 trial of AZD1222 (ChAdOx1 nCoV-19) in healthy adults. For TCRbeta chain sequencing, PBMC samples were collected from trial participants at day 0 and at day 28 after the second dose.

This receptor was taken from an adult who received the AZD1222 COVID-19 vaccine. The sequence links TRBV15 to TRBJ2-1, with the D segment possibly TRBD1 or TRBD2, each aligning over 5 bases. The sample in question was peripheral blood, obtained 28 days after the second AZD1222 dose. The bases read TGTGCCACCAGCAGAGACGGGGCCAATGAGCAGTTCTTC. Translated, it reads CATSRDGANEQFF.